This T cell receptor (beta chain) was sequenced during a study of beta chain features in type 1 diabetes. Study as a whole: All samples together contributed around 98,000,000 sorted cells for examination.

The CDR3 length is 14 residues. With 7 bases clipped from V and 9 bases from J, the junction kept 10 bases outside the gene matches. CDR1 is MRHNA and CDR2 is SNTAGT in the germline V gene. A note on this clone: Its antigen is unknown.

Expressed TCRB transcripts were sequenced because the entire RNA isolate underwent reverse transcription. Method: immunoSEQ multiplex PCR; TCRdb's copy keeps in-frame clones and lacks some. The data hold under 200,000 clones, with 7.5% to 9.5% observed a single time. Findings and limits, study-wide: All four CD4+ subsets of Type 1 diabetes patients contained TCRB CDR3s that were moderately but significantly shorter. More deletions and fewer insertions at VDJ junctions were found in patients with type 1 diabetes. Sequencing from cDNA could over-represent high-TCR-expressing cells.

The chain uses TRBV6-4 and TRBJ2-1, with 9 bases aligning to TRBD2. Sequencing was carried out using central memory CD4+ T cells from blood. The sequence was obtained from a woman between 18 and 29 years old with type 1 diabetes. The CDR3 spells CASKSGTSWTEQFF. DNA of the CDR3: TGTGCCAGCAAGTCAGGGACTAGCTGGACTGAGCAGTTCTTC.